Presented here are 30 T cell receptor beta chains from one specimen sequenced in a study of blood T cell repertoires in COVID-19. The protocol was immunoSEQ multiplex PCR, while the TCRdb copy is restricted to in-frame clones and leaves out a portion. The sample consists of some 300,000 clones, just under 90% of them appearing once. The sequencing input was peripheral blood. Every receptor here comes from a woman aged 45-60 years with COVID-19, enrolled during active disease.

The V and J genes are TRBV28 and TRBJ2-1; TRBD2 aligns across 10 bases. V lost 8 bases, J lost 0 bases, and 4 bases stayed unmatched. The CDR3 loop spans 15 amino acids. From germline, CDR1 is MDHEN and CDR2 SYDVKM. The CDR3 region has the DNA TGTGCCAGCCATTCTAGCGGGAGCTCCTACAATGAGCAGTTCTTC. It specifies CASHSSGSSYNEQFF.

V gene TRBV5-6 combines with J gene TRBJ2-5, with unresolved D. Germline loops: CDR1 SGHDT, CDR2 YYEEEE. This CDR3 comprises 13 residues. With 2 bases removed from V and 1 base from J, the gap between germline ends came to 6 bases. The CDR3 DNA reads as TGTGCCAGCAGCTTACGCAGCCAAGAGACCCAGTACTTC. Translation: CASSLRSQETQYF.

Concerning this clone itself: Sequence at one end of the junction differs from germline and may be a read error. The rearrangement joins TRBV3-1 (or the pseudogene TRBV3-2) to TRBJ2-4; 8 positions agree with TRBD1. The CDR3 contains 12 residues. CDR1 and CDR2 from the germline V gene are LGHDT and YNNKEL (reference sequence). The chain's CDR3 is CASSSRTGIVDF. The DNA for the CDR3 is TGTGCCAGCAGCTCTCGGACAGGGATCGTAGACTTC.

The rearrangement links TRBV6-2 or TRBV6-3 to TRBJ2-3; TRBD2 aligns across 7 bases. The CDR3 is 19 amino acids. V lost 0 bases, J lost 2 bases, and 14 bases stayed unmatched. Germline V gene data show CDR1 as MNHEY and CDR2 as SVGEGT. CDR3 nucleotide sequence: TGTGCCAGCAGTTACTCGAGTCCTGGCGGGAGAAGGATCACAGATACGCAGTATTTT. Translation gives CASSYSSPGGRRITDTQYF.

This chain joins TRBV10-3 and TRBJ2-1; tentatively, D is TRBD2 (5 bases). The CDR3 is 13 amino acids. V dropped 3 bases and J dropped 8 bases, with 11 bases sitting between them. Germline lookup yields CDR1 ENHRY and CDR2 SYGVKD. In DNA form, the CDR3 reads TGTGCCATCAGTGACCCCGGGAACTATGAGCAGTTCTTC. Translation: CAISDPGNYEQFF.

This rearrangement joins TRBV2 to TRBJ1-1; D may be TRBD1 (6 bases). The CDR3 length is 14 residues. Trimming left V 3 bases short and J 2 bases short, with 10 bases between. Germline V gives CDR1 SNHLY, CDR2 FYNNEI. CDR3: CASSDGQLNTEAFF. The DNA of the CDR3 is TGTGCCAGCAGTGACGGACAGCTAAACACTGAAGCTTTCTTT. Based on the CDR3 plus reference TRBV2 and TRBJ1-1, the full variable domain is EPEVTQTPSHQVTQMGQEVILRCVPISNHLYFYWYRQILGQKVEFLVSFYNNEISEKSEIFDDQFSVERPDGSNFTLKIRSTKLEDSAMYFCASSDGQLNTEAFFGQGTRLTVV.

The chain links TRBV7-9 to TRBJ2-2, with 12 bases matching TRBD2. The CDR3 contains 16 residues. Germline loops: CDR1 SEHNR, CDR2 FQNEAQ (reference sequence). The junction had 5 bases not matched to a gene; V was cut back by 4 bases and J by 5 bases. DNA for the CDR3: TGTGCCAGCAGCTCTCTAGCGGGAGGGCGAACCGGGGAGCTGTTTTTT. It yields the protein CASSSLAGGRTGELFF.

V usage is TRBV6-5 and J usage is TRBJ2-1, with 7 bases fitting TRBD2. This CDR3 is built from 15 residues. After removal of 2 bases from V and 4 bases from J, the junction contained 5 bases not matched to a gene. CDR1 is MNHEY, CDR2 SVGAGI, per germline. CDR3 bases: TGTGCCAGCAGTTACCGGGACTACATGTACAATGAGCAGTTCTTC. Translation gives CASSYRDYMYNEQFF.

This CDR3 is CASSLGGQGRREQFF. In DNA form, the CDR3 reads TGTGCCAGCAGCTTAGGGGGACAGGGTCGGAGGGAGCAGTTCTTC. This chain joins TRBV7-3 and TRBJ2-1, with 9 nucleotides matching TRBD1. Looked up from germline, CDR1 is SGHTA and CDR2 is FQGTGA. This CDR3 spans 15 amino acids. V was clipped by 2 bases and J by 10 bases; unmatched bases: 9.

The rearrangement uses TRBV30 and TRBJ2-7; D is possibly TRBD1 (6 bases). CDR3 size: 13 residues. V lost 8 bases and J lost 9, with 23 bases in between. Germline V lookup: CDR1 GTSNPN, CDR2 SVGIG (reference sequence). As DNA, the CDR3 is TGTGCCCGACAGGTTGAGGGAACCAGAGTGCAGTACTTC. Encoded protein: CARQVEGTRVQYF.

This chain connects TRBV19 to TRBJ1-2; 8 bases are a match to TRBD1. Trimming at V came to 4 bases and at J to 8 bases, leaving 9 bases not matched to a gene. The CDR3 contains 14 residues. Germline V gives CDR1 LNHDA, CDR2 SQIVND (reference sequence). CDR3 in DNA: TGTGCCAGTAGTACACCGGACAGGGTTTACGGCTACACCTTC. Translating gives CASSTPDRVYGYTF.

The gene calls are TRBV11-3 and TRBJ2-3; 11 nucleotides line up with TRBD2. This CDR3 comprises 16 residues. Germline trimming cut 5 bases from V and 3 bases from J; bases unmatched to any gene: 7. CDR1 and CDR2 (germline): SGHNT, YENEEA. In DNA form, the CDR3 reads TGTGCCAGCAGCCCTCGACTAGCGGGGCCAACAGATACGCAGTATTTT. The encoded protein is CASSPRLAGPTDTQYF.

In its sample, this clone was seen once. The sample holds other DNA sequences that translate to the same CDR3. The rearrangement uses TRBV6-5 and TRBJ2-7; 9 bases agree with TRBD1. The CDR3 is 13 amino acids. Germline values: CDR1 MNHEY, CDR2 SVGAGI. The V gene end was trimmed by 6 bases and the J gene end by 1 base; junction bases not matched to a gene: 1. The CDR3 DNA reads TGTGCCAGCAGGGACAGGGGTTCCTACGAGCAGTACTTC. It specifies CASRDRGSYEQYF.

The V and J genes are TRBV29-1 and TRBJ2-7; 13 bases map to TRBD2. This CDR3 is built from 16 residues. CDR1 is SQVTM, CDR2 ANQGSEA, per germline. The ends lost 6 bases at V and 3 bases at J; junction bases unmatched: 11. The CDR3 protein is CSVVGGLAGTNYEQYF. The CDR3 bases are TGCAGCGTCGTCGGGGGACTAGCGGGAACCAACTACGAGCAGTACTTC.

In regard to this clone: A read error may account for a junction end that differs from germline. CDR3 sequence (DNA): TGTGCCAGCAGCATACCGGGGGTTACGACCTATTTT. Encoded protein: CASSIPGVTTYF. The V gene is TRBV28, the J gene TRBJ1-5, with D possibly TRBD1 on 5 matching bases. There are 12 residues in the CDR3. Germline V lookup: CDR1 MDHEN, CDR2 SYDVKM.

J is TRBJ2-1 and V is TRBV6-2 or TRBV6-3; 15 bases match TRBD2. Per the germline V gene, CDR1 is MNHEY and CDR2 is SVGEGT. Unmatched junction bases numbered 8, after V lost 6 bases and J lost 5 bases. The CDR3 sequence is 17 residues long. CDR3 region: CASSPGLAGGPNNEQFF. The CDR3 nucleotides are TGTGCCAGCAGCCCTGGACTAGCGGGAGGGCCTAACAATGAGCAGTTCTTC.

This chain joins TRBV30 and TRBJ2-3; 11 bases are shared with TRBD2. The length of the CDR3 is 16 residues. In germline, CDR1 is GTSNPN, CDR2 SVGIG (reference sequence). V shed 0 bases and J 3 bases; nucleotides not matched to a gene: 5. The CDR3 region has the DNA TGTGCCTGGAGTGTAGGGACTAGCGGTCGGACAGATACGCAGTATTTT. This encodes CAWSVGTSGRTDTQYF.

The chain has TRBV6-5 and TRBJ2-4; 7 bases fit TRBD1. V was clipped by 5 bases and J by 5 bases; unmatched bases: 9. Germline V gene sequence: CDR1 MNHEY, CDR2 SVGAGI. The CDR3 length is 15 residues. This chain's CDR3 is CASSPVGTAENIQYF. CDR3 coding DNA: TGTGCCAGCAGTCCAGTCGGGACAGCGGAAAACATTCAGTACTTC.

The V and J genes are TRBV11-2 and TRBJ2-1, with 13 positions matching TRBD2. The CDR3 sequence is 15 residues long. Trimming removed 6 bases from V and 7 bases from J; junction bases left unmatched: 6. In germline, CDR1 is SGHAT, CDR2 FQNNGV. In nucleotides, the CDR3 is TGTGCCAGCAGTCCTGGGACTAGCGGGAATAATGAGCAGTTCTTC. Its protein product is CASSPGTSGNNEQFF.

The chain couples TRBV29-1 to TRBJ2-7; 7 nucleotides line up with TRBD2. This CDR3 region has 14 residues. V lost 4 bases to trimming and J lost 2 bases; unmatched junction nucleotides: 8. Germline V gene data show CDR1 as SQVTM and CDR2 as ANQGSEA. CDR3 coding DNA: TGCAGCGTTGGTGGTCTAGCGGAACCCTACGAGCAGTACTTC. Protein: CSVGGLAEPYEQYF.

The chain has TRBV24-1 and TRBJ2-1, with 10 bases matching TRBD1. This CDR3 spans 18 amino acids. Trimming cost V 3 bases and J 4 bases; bases outside gene matches: 11. Germline V gene data show CDR1 as KGHDR and CDR2 as SFDVKD. The CDR3 loop is CATSDQSDRGRRYNEQFF. The CDR3 DNA sequence: TGTGCCACCAGTGATCAATCCGACAGGGGGCGACGATACAATGAGCAGTTCTTC.

The V call is TRBV7-9, the J call TRBJ2-7, with 14 bases that match TRBD2. Germline values: CDR1 SEHNR, CDR2 FQNEAQ (reference sequence). The CDR3 totals 15 residues. V was clipped by 4 bases and J by 4 bases; unmatched bases: 3. The CDR3 spells CASSSRLAGGYEQYF. The CDR3 coding sequence is TGTGCCAGCAGCTCACGACTAGCGGGGGGGTACGAGCAGTACTTC.

The V and J genes are TRBV24-1 and TRBJ2-2, with TRBD1 matching 7 bases. V shed 4 bases and J 2 bases; nucleotides not matched to a gene: 6. CDR3 size: 16 residues. Germline V gene sequence: CDR1 KGHDR, CDR2 SFDVKD. CDR3 DNA: TGTGCCACCAGTGAAACCAGGGGGACCAACACCGGGGAGCTGTTTTTT. Protein sequence: CATSETRGTNTGELFF.

This chain uses TRBV5-1 with TRBJ2-1; 9 nucleotides line up with TRBD1. The CDR3 contains 18 residues. Germline CDR1 reads SGHRS; CDR2 reads YFSETQ. J lost 2 bases, V lost 1 base, and 10 bases had no gene match. The CDR3 DNA is TGCGCCAGCAGCTTGTCACAGGGGGCCTCAGGGGCCTACAATGAGCAGTTCTTC. This codes for CASSLSQGASGAYNEQFF.

As concerns this clone: Distinct nucleotide sequences in the sample also encode this CDR3. This chain joins TRBV5-1 and TRBJ2-1; 12 bases agree with TRBD2. This CDR3 contains 15 residues. Losses at the gene ends were 0 bases for V and 8 bases for J; bases not matched to a gene: 3. Per germline, CDR1 SGHRS and CDR2 YFSETQ. This CDR3 reads CASSLGLAGVDEQFF. Here the CDR3 DNA reads TGCGCCAGCAGCTTGGGACTAGCGGGAGTAGATGAGCAGTTCTTC.

This clone was picked up one time. V is TRBV10-3 and J is TRBJ1-2; D uncertain. The V end was cut by 0 bases, the J end by 4 bases, with 9 bases between. CDR3 length equals 14 residues. Germline V CDR1 and CDR2: ENHRY, SYGVKD. The CDR3 nucleotides are TGTGCCATCAGTGAGTCGACTTCGAGCTATGGCTACACCTTC. It specifies CAISESTSSYGYTF.

The chain carries TRBV30 and TRBJ2-3; a weak D match, TRBD2 (5 bases). Germline CDR1 is GTSNPN and CDR2 is SVGIG (reference sequence). CDR3 size: 15 residues. Trimming took off 5 bases at V and 0 bases at J, with 15 bases between the two ends. The CDR3 spells CAWVFEGPSTDTQYF. The CDR3 DNA follows: TGTGCCTGGGTGTTTGAGGGCCCGAGCACAGATACGCAGTATTTT.

The chain couples TRBV3-1 (or the pseudogene TRBV3-2) to TRBJ2-3; D gene uncertain. The length of the CDR3 is 12 residues. Germline lookup yields CDR1 LGHDT and CDR2 YNNKEL (reference sequence). Trimming stripped 4 bases from V and 6 bases from J, with 8 bases between. CDR3 region: CASSLQRDTQYF. The CDR3, as DNA: TGTGCCAGCAGCCTCCAACGGGATACGCAGTATTTT.

This rearrangement joins TRBV6-5 to TRBJ1-2, with D unclear. V was pared by 5 bases and J by 3 bases, with 16 bases between. The CDR3 length is 15 residues. Per the germline V gene, CDR1 is MNHEY and CDR2 is SVGAGI. The CDR3 DNA reads TGTGCCAGCAGTCAGGACCCCGGGAAATACTATGGCTACACCTTC. Translation gives CASSQDPGKYYGYTF.

This sequence joins TRBV7-9 and TRBJ2-5, with D tentatively TRBD2 (6 bases). Germline lookup yields CDR1 SEHNR and CDR2 FQNEAQ (reference sequence). Trimming removed 5 bases at V and 1 base at J, with 17 bases between. This CDR3 has 16 residues. CDR3 amino acids: CASSRKVLALQETQYF. In DNA form, the CDR3 reads TGTGCCAGCAGCCGAAAAGTTCTAGCGCTCCAAGAGACCCAGTACTTC.